This T cell receptor beta chain was retrieved from a study of T cell responses to AZD1222 COVID-19 vaccine (dated by TCRdb to the early 2020s). With respect to the entire study: AZD1222 recipients whose second dose came at about 4 weeks and those whose second dose came at about 12 weeks were combined into one group, since spike-specific TCR depth and breadth did not differ between the two schedules. TCR sequencing was performed for about 250 trial participants, of whom approximately 200 were given two doses of AZD1222 and roughly 25 were given two doses of MenACWY control vaccine. Trial participants were enrolled into age subgroups of 18-55, 56-69 and 70-plus years, which contained roughly 150, 30 and 60 TCR-sequenced participants, respectively.

Broader findings and caveats from the paper: Participants were mostly white British and included more females than males, and it was suggested by the authors that clonal diversity may have been underestimated. Spike-specific TCR breadth and depth rose significantly after two AZD1222 doses compared with day 0 and with MenACWY recipients. Conclusions about previously exposed vaccinees are limited, since just 6 or 7 AZD1222 recipients were seropositive for SARS-CoV-2 at baseline. In the small 56-69-year group, the increase in depth fell short of significance, most likely because of low power. Reportedly, almost half of the unique spike-specific TCRs recognized epitopes lying outside the regions that are mutated in the B.1.351 and B.1.1.7 variants. The whole spike protein was spanned by vaccine-associated CD4 TCRs, and dominant responses were seen in regions 160-218 and 743-854. Because no day 14 peak-response samples were available, the repertoires could be characterized only after the peak T cell response.

The CDR3 regions of human TCRbeta chains were subjected to immunosequencing. In the source study's methods: TCRs in the repertoires were matched against a reference library of SARS-CoV-2-specific TCRs that had been generated with the MIRA antigen-specificity platform. Breadth meant the fraction of unique TCRs that were SARS-CoV-2-associated, whereas depth meant the fraction of total T cells that were SARS-CoV-2-associated. Each spike-specific TCR was assigned to its reactive spike region and to a CD4 or CD8 class using the MIRA data. Log10-transformed breadth and depth values were compared by one-way ANOVA with Sidak's multiple comparisons tests. TCRdb took over this immuneACCESS table, retaining in-frame rearrangements with V and J assigned. Such tables are incomplete; in checked studies, under half of the missing clones stem from an unresolved V gene, and the remainder is unexplained. V and J calls and clone size are those listed in that table; D and trimming were worked out from the DNA. For this sample there are 100,000 to 130,000 clones; under 95% appear just once. The biggest ten clones account for roughly a fifth of the sample.

Interpreted using the paper, the time point label stands for: baseline before first vaccination. The vaccinee samples were drawn from two UK trials, COV001 and COV002, one of which was a single-blind randomized controlled phase 2/3 trial testing AZD1222 (ChAdOx1 nCoV-19) in healthy adults. For TCRbeta chain sequencing, PBMC samples were collected from trial participants at day 0 and at day 28 after the second dose. The CDR3 holds 14 amino acids from the cysteine to the phenylalanine. Only the CDR3 portion is preserved as DNA: 42 bases, with reading frame beginning at the first base. Trimming accounts for 2 bases at V and 4 bases at J, while the number of junction bases matched to no gene is 4. In the germline V gene (reference sequence), CDR1 corresponds to MNHEY and CDR2 to SMNVEV. As regards this clone: Its specific antigen is unknown. Base quality data are lacking; no much larger clone is found one base away.

Material: peripheral blood, obtained on day 0 of AZD1222 vaccination. The TCR comes from an adult in good health. The V and J genes are TRBV27 and TRBJ1-2; a stretch of 7 junction bases matches TRBD1. The nucleotides are TGTGCCAGCAGTTTAATGTCAGGGGGCTATGGCTACACCTTC. This sequence encodes CASSLMSGGYGYTF.